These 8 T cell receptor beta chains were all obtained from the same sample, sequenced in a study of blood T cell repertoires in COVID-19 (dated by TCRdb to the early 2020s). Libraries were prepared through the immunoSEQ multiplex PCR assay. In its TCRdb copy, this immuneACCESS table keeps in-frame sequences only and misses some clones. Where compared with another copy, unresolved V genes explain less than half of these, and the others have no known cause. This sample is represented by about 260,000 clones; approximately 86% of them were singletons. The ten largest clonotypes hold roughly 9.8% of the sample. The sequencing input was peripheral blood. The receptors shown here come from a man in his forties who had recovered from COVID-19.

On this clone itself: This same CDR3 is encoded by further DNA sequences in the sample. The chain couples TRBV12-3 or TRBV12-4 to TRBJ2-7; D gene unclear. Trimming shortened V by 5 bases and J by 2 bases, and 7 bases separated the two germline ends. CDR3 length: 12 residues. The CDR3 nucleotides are TGTGCCAGCAGTCTAGGAGCCTACGAGCAGTACTTC. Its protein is CASSLGAYEQYF.

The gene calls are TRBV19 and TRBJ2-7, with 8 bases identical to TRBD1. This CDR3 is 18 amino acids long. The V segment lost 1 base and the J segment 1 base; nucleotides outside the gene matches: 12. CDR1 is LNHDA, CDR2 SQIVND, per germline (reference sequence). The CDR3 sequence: CASSIAADRGARSYEQYF. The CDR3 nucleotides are TGTGCCAGTAGTATAGCGGCCGACAGGGGTGCTCGGTCCTACGAGCAGTACTTC.

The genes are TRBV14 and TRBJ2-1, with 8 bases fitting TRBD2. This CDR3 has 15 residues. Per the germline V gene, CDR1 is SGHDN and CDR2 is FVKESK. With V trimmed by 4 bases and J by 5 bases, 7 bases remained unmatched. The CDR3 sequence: CASSPRLASDNEQFF. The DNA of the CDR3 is TGTGCCAGCAGCCCTCGACTAGCGAGCGACAATGAGCAGTTCTTC.

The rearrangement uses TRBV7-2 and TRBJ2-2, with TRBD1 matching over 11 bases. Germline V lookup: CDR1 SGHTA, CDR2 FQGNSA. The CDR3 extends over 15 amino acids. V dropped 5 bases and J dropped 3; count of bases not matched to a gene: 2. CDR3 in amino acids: CASSRDRGDTGELFF. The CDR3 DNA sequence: TGTGCCAGCAGCCGGGACAGGGGGGACACCGGGGAGCTGTTTTTT.

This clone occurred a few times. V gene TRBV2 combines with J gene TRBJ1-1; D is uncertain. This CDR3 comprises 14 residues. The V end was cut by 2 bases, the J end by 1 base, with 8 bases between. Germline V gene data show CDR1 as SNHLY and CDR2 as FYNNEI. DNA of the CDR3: TGTGCCAGCAGTGAATCCCTCAGGAACACTGAAGCTTTCTTT. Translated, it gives CASSESLRNTEAFF.

The CDR3 loop reads CASSQSGTRLTNSPLHF. The CDR3 DNA reads TGTGCCAGCAGCCAATCCGGGACACGATTGACCAATTCACCCCTCCACTTT. The V gene is TRBV3-1 (or the pseudogene TRBV3-2), the J gene TRBJ1-6; weak D call: TRBD1 (6 bases). The length of the CDR3 is 17 residues. CDR1 LGHDT and CDR2 YNNKEL come from the germline V gene (reference sequence). The V end lost 2 bases, the J end lost 7 bases, and 18 bases lay between the germline ends.

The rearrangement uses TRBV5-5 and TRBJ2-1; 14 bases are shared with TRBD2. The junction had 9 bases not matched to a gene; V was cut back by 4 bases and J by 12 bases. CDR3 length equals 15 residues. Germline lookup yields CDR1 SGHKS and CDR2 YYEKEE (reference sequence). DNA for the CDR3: TGTGCCAGCAGCACGCGACTAGCGGGAGGGGAAACGCAGTTCTTC. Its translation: CASSTRLAGGETQFF.

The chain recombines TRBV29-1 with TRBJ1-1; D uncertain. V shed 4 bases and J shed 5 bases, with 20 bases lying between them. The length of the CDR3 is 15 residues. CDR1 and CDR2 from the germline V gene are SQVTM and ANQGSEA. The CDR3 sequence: CSVGPGGSQKTEAFF. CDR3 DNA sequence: TGCAGCGTTGGCCCGGGAGGATCCCAGAAAACTGAAGCTTTCTTT.